A selection of T cell receptor beta chains follows, all from one sample in a study of blood T cell repertoires in COVID-19. This table comes from immunoSEQ multiplex PCR, and its TCRdb copy is limited to in-frame clones, with some not included. The repertoire includes 270,000 or so clones, about 85% of them detected once, and more than 10% sits in the top ten. The material sequenced was peripheral blood. The receptors here all came from a human donor in a cohort sampled during active COVID-19. Each CDR3 is given with its conserved first and last residue. Fields, in order: clone size, D gene, J gene, V gene, CDR3 DNA, CDR3 protein. The D gene is left open where the match is weak. Size is omitted from some rows. Given values are once, few, many or a class for expanded clones.

size: .
D: .
J: TRBJ1-1
V: TRBV3-1/TRBV3-2
DNA: TGTGCCAGCAGCAACAGGGTTGGGGAAATTGAAGCTTTCTTT
CDR3: CASSNRVGEIEAFF

size: once
D: .
J: TRBJ2-7
V: TRBV6-5
DNA: TGTGCCAGCAGTTACTCGTGGGACTCTAAATACGGGCAGTACTTC
CDR3: CASSYSWDSKYGQYF

size: .
D: .
J: TRBJ1-1
V: TRBV6-2/TRBV6-3
DNA: TGTGCCAGCAGTTCGCGATTTTACACTGAAGCTTTCTTT
CDR3: CASSSRFYTEAFF

size: .
D: .
J: TRBJ1-5
V: TRBV6-5
DNA: TGTGCCAGCAGTTTTGTCCAGGGCCAGCCCCAGCATTTT
CDR3: CASSFVQGQPQHF

size: once
D: .
J: TRBJ1-6
V: TRBV12-5
DNA: TGTGCTAGTGGTTTTACGGGGGTTTCACCCCTCCACTTT
CDR3: CASGFTGVSPLHF

size: .
D: .
J: TRBJ2-7
V: TRBV19
DNA: TGTGCCAGTAGTATGGGGCACAGCCTTCCCGGGTACGAGCAGTACTTC
CDR3: CASSMGHSLPGYEQYF

size: .
D: TRBD1
J: TRBJ1-3
V: TRBV3-1/TRBV3-2
DNA: TGTGCCAGCAGCCCGGGACAGGGATCCTCTGGAAACACCATATATTTT
CDR3: CASSPGQGSSGNTIYF

size: once
D: TRBD1
J: TRBJ1-1
V: TRBV11-2
DNA: TGTGCCAGCAGCTTCGACAGGGGCACTGAAGCTTTCTTT
CDR3: CASSFDRGTEAFF

size: .
D: .
J: TRBJ2-6
V: TRBV18
DNA: TGTGCCAGCTCACCCAGGGGAAACTCTGGGGCCAACGTCCTGACTTTC
CDR3: CASSPRGNSGANVLTF

size: .
D: TRBD2
J: TRBJ2-3
V: TRBV7-2
DNA: TGTGCCAGCAGCCCAGGGACTAGATACACAGATACGCAGTATTTT
CDR3: CASSPGTRYTDTQYF

size: .
D: .
J: TRBJ1-6
V: TRBV7-6
DNA: TGTGCCAGCAGCTTACAACAGGGAGATAATTCACCCCTCCACTTT
CDR3: CASSLQQGDNSPLHF

size: .
D: TRBD2
J: TRBJ2-3
V: TRBV9
DNA: TGTGCCAGCAGCGTAGGTCGGCGGGAGTGGGGGACAGATACGCAGTATTTT
CDR3: CASSVGRREWGTDTQYF

size: few
D: TRBD1
J: TRBJ1-5
V: TRBV6-5
DNA: TGTGCCAGCAGTTCCATGGGGGACAGTCGGGGTCAGCCCCAGCATTTT
CDR3: CASSSMGDSRGQPQHF

size: .
D: TRBD2
J: TRBJ2-1
V: TRBV29-1
DNA: TGCAGCGTTGGAGAAGGACTAGCGGGAGGTGAGCAGTTCTTC
CDR3: CSVGEGLAGGEQFF

size: .
D: TRBD2
J: TRBJ2-7
V: TRBV6-2/TRBV6-3
DNA: TGTGCCAGCAGTTACCCCGCGGGAGGCTCCTACGAGCAGTACTTC
CDR3: CASSYPAGGSYEQYF

size: .
D: TRBD1
J: TRBJ1-2
V: TRBV5-6
DNA: TGTGCCAGCAGCCTGGACAGGGGAGTCTACACCTTC
CDR3: CASSLDRGVYTF

size: .
D: .
J: TRBJ2-7
V: TRBV7-8
DNA: TGTGCCAGCAGCCCATTGGGAGGGCAGTACTTC
CDR3: CASSPLGGQYF